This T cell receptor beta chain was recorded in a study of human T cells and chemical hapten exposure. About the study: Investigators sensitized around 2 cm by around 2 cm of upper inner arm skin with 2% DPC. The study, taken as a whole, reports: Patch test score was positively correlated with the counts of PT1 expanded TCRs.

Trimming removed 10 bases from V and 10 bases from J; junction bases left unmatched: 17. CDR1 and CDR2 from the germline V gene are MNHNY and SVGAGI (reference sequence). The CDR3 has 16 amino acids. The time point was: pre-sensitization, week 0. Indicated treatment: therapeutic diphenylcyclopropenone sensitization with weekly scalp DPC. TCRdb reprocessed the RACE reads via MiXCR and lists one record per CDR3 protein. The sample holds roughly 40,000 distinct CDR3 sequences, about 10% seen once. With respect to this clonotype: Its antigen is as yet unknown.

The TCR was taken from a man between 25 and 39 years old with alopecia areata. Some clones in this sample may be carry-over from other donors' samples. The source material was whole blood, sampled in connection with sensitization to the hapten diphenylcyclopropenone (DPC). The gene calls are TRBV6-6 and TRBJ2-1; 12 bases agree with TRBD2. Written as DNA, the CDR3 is TGTGCCACCATAAACCGAGGACTAGCGGGGAGTAGCGAGCAGTTCTTC. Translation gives CATINRGLAGSSEQFF.